The T cell receptor (beta chain) under discussion was sequenced for a study of Graves' ophthalmopathy and Graves' hyperthyroidism. RNA transcripts yielded amplified TCR beta CDR3 regions. First-round RT-PCR with HTBI primers preceded a second-round multiplex PCR. TCRdb reanalysed the multiplex PCR reads using MiXCR and keeps one entry per CDR3 protein. Here the sample spans around 1,000,000 distinct CDR3 sequences, around a third being singletons. This clonotype was picked up a small number of times. The germline V gene has CDR1 MNHNY and CDR2 SVGAGI (reference sequence). V lost 2 bases and J lost 2, with 9 bases in between. The CDR3 is 14 amino acids.

This TCR was recovered from an adult man with Graves' hyperthyroidism. This chain connects TRBV6-6 to TRBJ2-5; D unresolved. Sequencing was performed on peripheral blood or thyroid tissue (not recorded which). CDR3 protein: CASSYGQAQETQYF. The DNA for the CDR3 is TGTGCCAGCAGTTACGGGCAGGCTCAAGAGACCCAGTACTTC.